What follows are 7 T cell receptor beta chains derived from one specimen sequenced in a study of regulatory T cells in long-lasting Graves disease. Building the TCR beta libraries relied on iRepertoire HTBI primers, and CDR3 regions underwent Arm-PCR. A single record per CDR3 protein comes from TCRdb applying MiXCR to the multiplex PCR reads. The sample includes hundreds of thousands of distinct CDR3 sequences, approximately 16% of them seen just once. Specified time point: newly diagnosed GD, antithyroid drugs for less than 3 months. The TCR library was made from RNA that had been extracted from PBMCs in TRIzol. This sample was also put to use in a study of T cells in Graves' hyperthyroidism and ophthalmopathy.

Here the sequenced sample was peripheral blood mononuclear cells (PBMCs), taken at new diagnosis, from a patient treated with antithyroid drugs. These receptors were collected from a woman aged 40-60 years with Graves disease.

CDR3 sequence: CSVVPTYGYTF. In nucleotides, the CDR3 is TGCAGCGTTGTGCCAACCTATGGCTACACCTTC. V gene TRBV29-1 combines with J gene TRBJ1-2; D gene unclear. The V gene lost 4 bases and the J gene lost 4 bases, with 7 bases spanning the gap. CDR3 length: 11 amino acids. From germline, CDR1 is SQVTM and CDR2 ANQGSEA.

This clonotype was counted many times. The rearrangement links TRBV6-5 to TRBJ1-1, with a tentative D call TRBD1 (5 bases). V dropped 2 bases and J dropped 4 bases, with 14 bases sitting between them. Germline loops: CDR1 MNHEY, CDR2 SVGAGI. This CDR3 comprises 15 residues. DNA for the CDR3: TGTGCCAGCAGTTACGAGGAGGGGATGGGCACTGAAGCTTTCTTT. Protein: CASSYEEGMGTEAFF.

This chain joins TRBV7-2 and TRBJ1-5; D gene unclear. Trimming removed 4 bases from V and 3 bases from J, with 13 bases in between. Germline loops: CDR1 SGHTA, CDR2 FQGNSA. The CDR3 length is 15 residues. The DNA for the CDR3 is TGTGCCAGCAGCTGGATCGACACCATCAATCAGCCCCAGCATTTT. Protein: CASSWIDTINQPQHF.

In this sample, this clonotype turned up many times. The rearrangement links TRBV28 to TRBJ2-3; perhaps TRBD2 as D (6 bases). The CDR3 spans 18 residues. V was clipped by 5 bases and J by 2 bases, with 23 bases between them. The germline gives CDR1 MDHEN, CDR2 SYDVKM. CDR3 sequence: CASSPRGGRGPTTDTQYF. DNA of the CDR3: TGTGCCAGCAGTCCTAGGGGAGGCAGAGGGCCCACCACAGATACGCAGTATTTT. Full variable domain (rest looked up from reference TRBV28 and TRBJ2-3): DVKVTQSSRYLVKRTGEKVFLECVQDMDHENMFWYRQDPGLGLRLIYFSYDVKMKEKGDIPEGYSVSREKKERFSLILESASTNQTSMYLCASSPRGGRGPTTDTQYFGPGTRLTVL.

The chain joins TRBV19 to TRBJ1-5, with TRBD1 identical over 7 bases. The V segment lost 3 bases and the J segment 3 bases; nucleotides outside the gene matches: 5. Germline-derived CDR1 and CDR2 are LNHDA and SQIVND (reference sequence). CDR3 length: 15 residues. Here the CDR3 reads CASSITGATNQPQHF. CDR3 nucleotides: TGTGCCAGTAGTATTACAGGGGCTACCAATCAGCCCCAGCATTTT.

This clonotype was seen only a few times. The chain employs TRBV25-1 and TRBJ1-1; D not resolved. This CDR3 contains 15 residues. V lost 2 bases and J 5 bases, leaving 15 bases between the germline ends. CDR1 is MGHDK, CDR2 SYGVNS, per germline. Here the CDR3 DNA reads TGTGCCAGCAGTGAAACGCTGTGGAGAAGGACTGAAGCTTTCTTT. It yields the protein CASSETLWRRTEAFF.

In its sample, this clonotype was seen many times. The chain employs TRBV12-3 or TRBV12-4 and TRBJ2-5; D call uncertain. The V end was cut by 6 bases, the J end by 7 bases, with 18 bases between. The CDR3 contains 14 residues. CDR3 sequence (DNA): TGTGCCAGCAGCCGCGAACTCCCCCCGATGACCCAGTACTTC. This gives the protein CASSRELPPMTQYF.